This T cell receptor beta chain was sequenced during a study of T cell responses to AZD1222 COVID-19 vaccine. To note about this clone: The target antigen is unknown.

Assay: immunoSEQ multiplex PCR; the TCRdb copy retains only in-frame clones and omits some. The sample holds 90,000 to 150,000 clones; 90% are singletons and the top ten take 4% to 5%. CDR3 length: 15 amino acids. Per germline, CDR1 KGHSH and CDR2 LQKENI. V shed 3 bases and J 4 bases; nucleotides not matched to a gene: 2. Findings of the study overall: None of the repertoires were sampled until the peak T cell response had passed. With dominance at 160-218 and 743-854, vaccine-associated CD4 TCRs spanned spike.

The TCR originated in an adult who received the MenACWY meningococcal vaccine as a control. The chain recombines TRBV18 with TRBJ1-4, with TRBD1 identical over 10 bases. This specimen consisted of peripheral blood, obtained 28 days after the second dose of the MenACWY control vaccine. The CDR3 is CASSPDRGINEKLFF. The CDR3 nucleotides are TGTGCCAGCTCACCGGACAGGGGGATTAATGAAAAACTGTTTTTT.